The 9 T cell receptor beta chains reported below all come from one sample, sequenced in a study of CD8 T cells in ankylosing spondylitis. TCRdb re-analysed the 5' RACE reads in MiXCR, keeping a single row per CDR3 protein. Among approximately 39,000 distinct CDR3 sequences listed, around 15% were seen once. The source material was synovial fluid, either unsorted or a sorted T cell fraction (not recorded which). Every receptor here comes from a male donor with ankylosing spondylitis.

The CDR3, as DNA: TGTGCCAGCAGTTCTCTCAGGGATTTGGGTCGGGTTAGAGGCTATGGCTACACCTTC. It specifies CASSSLRDLGRVRGYGYTF. The rearrangement uses TRBV28 and TRBJ1-2, with D maybe TRBD1 (5 bases). The CDR3 is 19 residues long. Germline V gene sequence: CDR1 MDHEN, CDR2 SYDVKM. V was trimmed by 4 bases and J by 4 bases, leaving 28 bases between them.

This clonotype was seen more than once but under ten times. This rearrangement joins TRBV7-9 to TRBJ1-2; 10 nucleotides line up with TRBD1. With V trimmed by 5 bases and J by 8 bases, 8 bases remained unmatched. Germline V gene lookup returns CDR1 SEHNR and CDR2 FQNEAQ (reference sequence). The CDR3 consists of 14 residues. The CDR3 loop reads CASSIGTGARGYTF. The CDR3 nucleotides read TGTGCCAGCAGCATCGGGACAGGGGCGAGGGGCTACACCTTC.

The J gene is TRBJ1-2, the V gene TRBV20-1; a weak D match, TRBD1 (6 bases). Trimming pared 5 bases from V and 8 bases from J, leaving 15 bases between. The CDR3 is 12 residues long. From germline, CDR1 is DFQATT and CDR2 SNEGSKA (reference sequence). DNA of the CDR3: TGCAGTGCTGTGGGGGGGCGACGGGGCTACACCTTC. This gives the protein CSAVGGRRGYTF.

The rearrangement joins TRBV21-1 to TRBJ2-2; the table names TRBD1, a call not compared with the DNA. TRBV21-1 is labeled a pseudogene. The CDR3 length is 17 residues. For the CDR3, the DNA is TGTGCCAGCAGCTTCCATTCCAGGGTGAAGAACACCGGGGAGCTGTTTTTT. This codes for CASSFHSRVKNTGELFF.

The chain carries TRBV12-3 or TRBV12-4 and TRBJ2-1; 10 bases are a match to TRBD1. The J segment lost 10 bases and the V segment lost 3 bases, leaving 9 bases of the junction unmatched. The CDR3 consists of 15 residues. The CDR3 region is CASSLTGTGAFEQFF. CDR3 sequence (DNA): TGTGCCAGCAGTTTGACCGGGACAGGGGCCTTCGAGCAGTTCTTC.

The rearrangement uses TRBV5-5 and TRBJ2-3; TRBD2 agrees at 8 bases. Per germline, CDR1 SGHKS and CDR2 YYEKEE (reference sequence). The CDR3 runs to 16 residues. The trim removed 1 base at V and 2 bases at J, leaving 6 bases unmatched. The CDR3 reads CASSLWAGGPTDTQYF. The CDR3 region has the DNA TGTGCCAGCAGCTTGTGGGCGGGGGGACCCACAGATACGCAGTATTTT. The full variable domain, with the rest looked up from reference TRBV5-5 and TRBJ2-3, is DAGVTQSPTHLIKTRGQQVTLRCSPISGHKSVSWYQQVLGQGPQFIFQYYEKEERGRGNFPDRFSARQFPNYSSELNVNALLLGDSALYLCASSLWAGGPTDTQYFGPGTRLTVL.

This clonotype occurred a few times. CDR3 coding DNA: TGCAGTGCTAAAAGAGGGGGAGGCCCAGGGCTCCAAGAGACCCAGTACTTC. The encoded protein is CSAKRGGGPGLQETQYF. The V and J genes are TRBV20-1 and TRBJ2-5; D may correspond to TRBD1 or TRBD2 (6 bases each). V was cut by 4 bases and J by 1 base, with 22 bases left in between. The germline V gene encodes CDR1 DFQATT and CDR2 SNEGSKA (reference sequence). This CDR3 contains 17 residues.

V usage is TRBV27 and J usage is TRBJ2-3; D ambiguous. CDR3 size: 16 residues. The germline gives CDR1 MNHEY, CDR2 SMNVEV (reference sequence). Trimming took 6 bases from V and 6 from J, leaving 22 bases between them. The CDR3 loop reads CASRPHAPGPWDTQYF. The CDR3, as DNA: TGTGCCAGCAGGCCCCACGCCCCTGGGCCTTGGGATACGCAGTATTTT.

In this sample, this clonotype turned up a few times. The rearrangement joins TRBV5-6 to TRBJ2-5; TRBD1 might be the D (5 bases). The germline CDR1 and CDR2 sequences are SGHDT and YYEEEE. The CDR3 totals 14 residues. Deletions cut 4 bases from V and 1 base from J, with 11 bases between. CDR3 sequence: CASSLAGPQETQYF. In DNA form, the CDR3 reads TGTGCCAGCAGCCTGGCAGGGCCCCAAGAGACCCAGTACTTC.